This T cell receptor beta chain was documented in a study of CD8 T cells in ankylosing spondylitis. V was pared by 10 bases and J by 7 bases, with 16 bases between. CDR3 length: 13 amino acids. The V gene's germline CDR1 is LNHNV and CDR2 YYDKDF (reference sequence). As to this clonotype: This may stem from a read error, because a much larger clone lies one nucleotide away.

TCRdb processed the 5' RACE reads anew with MiXCR; each CDR3 protein has one entry. The sample lists a few hundred thousand distinct CDR3 sequences; roughly 11% were seen once. This sequence joins TRBV15 and TRBJ2-2; D unclear. Specimen: blood, either unsorted or a sorted T cell fraction (not recorded which). The source of this sequence is a female donor with ankylosing spondylitis or in good health (not recorded which). This CDR3 reads CASSDRYRGELFF. The CDR3 DNA is TGTGCCAGCAGTGATCGTTACCGCGGGGAGCTGTTTTTT. Full variable domain (remainder filled in from reference TRBV15 and TRBJ2-2): DAMVIQNPRYQVTQFGKPVTLSCSQTLNHNVMYWYQQKSSQAPKLLFHYYDKDFNNEADTPDNFQSRRPNTSFCFLDIRSPGLGDTAMYLCASSDRYRGELFFGEGSRLTVL.